This T cell receptor (beta chain) was captured in a study of cytomegalovirus exposure and HLA in healthy donors. Background on the study: Most donors, 81% of 398 genotyped, fell in the Caucasian-associated ancestry cluster. General observations from the study: On later analysis, the bulk of CMV-associated TCR beta chains appeared to be HLA-restricted. Accurate prediction of HLA-A and HLA-B alleles (for most subjects) was reportedly achieved from TCR beta sequences.

Comments on this clone: Its antigen remains unknown.

This PCR relied on a set of 60 Vbeta primers and 13 Jbeta primers. Data came from immunoSEQ multiplex PCR; TCRdb stores just in-frame clones and leaves some out. The sample yields about 140,000 clones, over 70% seen once. V shed 5 bases and J shed 7 bases, with 21 bases lying between them. CDR3 length: 14 residues. Per germline, CDR1 SQVTM and CDR2 ANQGSEA. The source material was PBMCs. The receptor was derived from a woman aged 40 to 50 in good health and CMV-seronegative. This chain connects TRBV29-1 to TRBJ2-7, with a possible D match to TRBD2 (5 bases). The CDR3 here is CSVSPYPEGSEQYF. The DNA for the CDR3 is TGCAGCGTTTCCCCCTACCCAGAAGGGAGTGAGCAGTACTTC.